This section outlines one TCR beta chain sequence together with its context. This sample was included in a study of cytomegalovirus exposure and HLA in healthy donors. Overall study: Some 85 million unique TCRs from HLA-typed donors were held in an early data release.

PCR amplification relied on 60 Vbeta primers (plus 13 Jbeta primers). The assay was immunoSEQ multiplex PCR, and TCRdb's table has in-frame clones only and misses some. The table includes hundreds of thousands of clones, around 80% detected once. V shed 5 bases and J 10 bases; nucleotides not matched to a gene: 14. The germline V gene encodes CDR1 SGHTA and CDR2 FQGTGA. This CDR3 contains 15 residues. J is TRBJ2-1 and V is TRBV7-3; the match to TRBD2 covers 7 bases. This sequence originates from a male donor in good health and CMV-seronegative. The specimen sequenced was PBMCs. The CDR3 sequence is CASSLEPGTINEQFF. CDR3 DNA: TGTGCCAGCAGCCTTGAACCCGGGACTATCAACGAGCAGTTCTTC.